The present T cell receptor beta chain was sequenced within a study of blood T cell repertoires in COVID-19. This CDR3 contains 17 residues. From germline, CDR1 is LGHNT and CDR2 FRNRAP. The trim removed 9 bases at V and 5 bases at J, leaving 20 bases unmatched. Using immunoSEQ multiplex PCR, the repertoire was profiled, and TCRdb retains in-frame clones only, with some absent. In the table there are 430,000 or so clones, 70% to 90% of which are singletons. Participant ages covered roughly 18 to 89 years across about two dozen US areas. The TCR originated in a woman in her late teens or twenties who had been exposed to COVID-19. Sequencing was performed on PBMCs or T cells enriched from blood (not recorded which). The V and J genes are TRBV12-5 and TRBJ2-7; 9 nucleotides match TRBD1. DNA for the CDR3: TGTGCTAGGGGGGCAGGACAGGGGCTAGGAGTATCCCACGAGCAGTACTTC. This encodes CARGAGQGLGVSHEQYF.